What follows describes a single T cell receptor (beta chain). Via MiXCR, TCRdb re-called the RT-PCR reads, giving one row per CDR3 protein. In the table there are approximately 160,000 distinct CDR3 sequences, more than 20% of which are singletons. This record belongs to a study of patients and donors after allogeneic stem cell transplantation. This CDR3 has 12 amino acids. Germline values: CDR1 SGDLS, CDR2 YYNGEE. The trim removed 7 bases at V and 5 bases at J, leaving 5 bases unmatched. V and J are TRBV9 and TRBJ2-5; TRBD2 matches at 7 bases. The receptor was derived from a human donor who was either an allogeneic HSCT recipient or a stem cell or donor lymphocyte infusion donor (not recorded which). It is not recorded whose cells these are; they may come from a transplant donor. The specimen sequenced was blood, either unsorted or a sorted T cell fraction (not recorded which). CDR3 sequence (DNA): TGTGCCAGCTCTGGACTAGGCGAGACCCAGTACTTC. It codes for CASSGLGETQYF.